This T cell receptor (beta chain) was recorded in a study of cytomegalovirus exposure and HLA in healthy donors. General study points: When the data were analyzed later, several of the most significant clusters appeared to be linked to common viral pathogens. No immune exposure information besides CMV serostatus was available. Later on, an analysis tied over 15,000 TCR beta sequences to HLA alleles at 0.05 false discovery rate.

The PCR ran on 60 Vbeta and 13 Jbeta primers. Sequencing used immunoSEQ multiplex PCR; TCRdb keeps in-frame clones, though not all of them. The table shows 160,000 or so clones, with less than 80% occurring only once. Details on this clone: Its antigen is currently unknown.

Material for sequencing was PBMCs. The sequence was obtained from a woman in her thirties or forties in good health and CMV-seronegative.

CDR3 amino acids: CASSVGAGGHYGYTF. CDR3 in DNA: TGTGCCAGCAGCGTAGGGGCGGGAGGGCACTATGGCTACACCTTC. J is TRBJ1-2 and V is TRBV9; no firm D call. This CDR3 is built from 15 residues. V was trimmed by 0 bases and J by 3 bases, leaving 12 bases between them. Germline V gene sequence: CDR1 SGDLS, CDR2 YYNGEE. The variable domain in full, completed from reference TRBV9 and TRBJ1-2, reads DSGVTQTPKHLITATGQRVTLRCSPRSGDLSVYWYQQSLDQGLQFLIQYYNGEERAKGNILERFSAQQFPDLHSELNLSSLELGDSALYFCASSVGAGGHYGYTFGSGTRLTVV.